The sequence of this TCR beta chain was determined in a study of long-term antiretroviral therapy in people with HIV. The CDR3 runs 15 residues. Deletions cut 6 bases from V and 2 bases from J, with 14 bases between. The V gene's germline CDR1 is KGHSH and CDR2 LQKENI. Researchers ran immunoSEQ v3.0 at survey level. Researchers set sequencing to target roughly 35,000-55,000 T-cell genomes per sample. Clones were read by immunoSEQ multiplex PCR, and TCRdb kept only the in-frame ones, dropping some. The repertoire holds roughly 42,000 clones, with approximately 89% as singletons. Every donor contributed at least one pre-ART and at least two post-ART PBMC samples. Before DNA extraction, 1-10 million cryopreserved PBMC were held in the samples.

The sequence was collected from a woman in her forties or fifties with HIV. The chain uses TRBV18 and TRBJ1-5; D perhaps matches TRBD1 (5 bases). The sample in question was unsorted PBMCs, obtained 0.1 years before starting antiretroviral therapy. The CDR3 DNA follows: TGTGCCAGCTCCCGGGGGAGGGGCCGCAATCAGCCCCAGCATTTT. Translated, it gives CASSRGRGRNQPQHF.